The 24 T cell receptor beta chains below come from one sample, sequenced in a study of cytomegalovirus exposure and HLA in healthy donors. The study ran its PCR with 60 Vbeta and 13 Jbeta primers. The data were produced by immunoSEQ multiplex PCR, yet TCRdb's version contains in-frame clones alone and is incomplete. The sample lists about 150,000 clones, approximately 81% occurring once. Sequencing was performed on PBMCs. These receptors were taken from a man aged 25 to 40 in good health and CMV-seropositive.

CDR3 sequence (DNA): TGTGCCAGCTCACCAGCCGGGGTCGGAGATACGCAGTATTTT. Encoded protein: CASSPAGVGDTQYF. This chain uses TRBV18 with TRBJ2-3, with a possible D match to TRBD2 (5 bases). The germline CDR1 and CDR2 sequences are KGHSH and LQKENI. This CDR3 is built from 14 residues. V dropped 2 bases and J dropped 5 bases, with 11 bases sitting between them. Variable domain in full (rest from reference TRBV18 and TRBJ2-3): NAGVMQNPRHLVRRRGQEARLRCSPMKGHSHVYWYRQLPEEGLKFMVYLQKENIIDESGMPKERFSAEFPKEGPSILRIQQVVRGDSAAYFCASSPAGVGDTQYFGPGTRLTVL.

The CDR3 coding sequence is TGTGCCAGCAGTTTCGCGAACCTAAACTATGGCTACACCTTC. Translation gives CASSFANLNYGYTF. This rearrangement joins TRBV28 to TRBJ1-2; D is unresolved. Trimming removed 3 bases from V and 2 bases from J, with 10 bases in between. The CDR3 covers 14 residues. Germline CDR1 reads MDHEN; CDR2 reads SYDVKM.

This chain uses TRBV2 with TRBJ1-1; D gene uncertain. Trimming removed 0 bases from V and 5 bases from J, with 10 bases in between. There are 14 residues in the CDR3. Germline V lookup: CDR1 SNHLY, CDR2 FYNNEI. The CDR3 reads CASSEARGGTEAFF. As DNA, the CDR3 is TGTGCCAGCAGTGAAGCGCGGGGAGGTACTGAAGCTTTCTTT.

This clone was seen only once. This chain connects TRBV28 to TRBJ1-5; 7 bases are shared with TRBD1. Germline CDR1 reads MDHEN; CDR2 reads SYDVKM. This CDR3 has 15 amino acids. Trimming took 6 bases from V and 2 from J; bases not matched to a gene: 7. The CDR3 region has the DNA TGTGCCAGCAGATACTTGGACAGGCGCAATCAGCCCCAGCATTTT. Translated: CASRYLDRRNQPQHF.

V usage is TRBV25-1 and J usage is TRBJ2-7; D may be TRBD1 (5 bases). With 1 base removed from V and 2 bases from J, the gap between germline ends came to 9 bases. The CDR3 is made up of 14 amino acids. Looked up from germline, CDR1 is MGHDK and CDR2 is SYGVNS. In DNA, the CDR3 is TGTGCCAGCAGTGAATGGGGCATTACCTACGAGCAGTACTTC. Translated: CASSEWGITYEQYF.

Only a few counts were recorded for this clone. The rearrangement links TRBV6-1 to TRBJ2-7, with TRBD1 identical over 10 bases. V gave up 7 bases and J gave up 4 bases; unmatched junction bases: 4. Germline V gene lookup returns CDR1 MNHNS and CDR2 SASEGT. The CDR3 has 13 residues. CDR3 region: CASTRDRGYEQYF. The DNA of the CDR3 is TGTGCCAGCACTAGGGACAGGGGTTACGAGCAGTACTTC.

The chain couples TRBV18 to TRBJ2-2, with 7 bases aligning to TRBD1. In germline, CDR1 is KGHSH, CDR2 LQKENI. This CDR3 comprises 14 residues. Trimming at V came to 3 bases and at J to 6 bases, leaving 4 bases not matched to a gene. In DNA, the CDR3 is TGTGCCAGCTCACCTCAAACAGGGGCCGGGGAGCTGTTTTTT. Residues: CASSPQTGAGELFF.

The gene calls are TRBV19 and TRBJ1-2; 9 nucleotides line up with TRBD1. Unmatched junction bases numbered 7, after V lost 6 bases and J lost 2 bases. The CDR3 is 15 amino acids. The germline gives CDR1 LNHDA, CDR2 SQIVND (reference sequence). Here the CDR3 reads CASRALQGANYGYTF. CDR3 sequence (DNA): TGTGCCAGTAGAGCACTACAGGGGGCGAACTATGGCTACACCTTC.

The chain couples TRBV11-3 to TRBJ2-1; TRBD2 matches 11 bases. The J segment lost 8 bases and the V segment lost 3 bases, leaving 6 bases of the junction unmatched. Germline V gene lookup returns CDR1 SGHNT and CDR2 YENEEA. This CDR3 comprises 15 residues. CDR3 in DNA: TGTGCCAGCAGCTTGACTAGCGGGATAACTGATGAGCAGTTCTTC. It codes for CASSLTSGITDEQFF.

The chain recombines TRBV14 with TRBJ2-7, with 7 bases matching TRBD1. The germline V gene has CDR1 SGHDN and CDR2 FVKESK. This CDR3 has 16 amino acids. With V trimmed by 2 bases and J by 2 bases, 9 bases remained unmatched. CDR3 loop: CASSQSPSTGTYEQYF. Here the CDR3 DNA reads TGTGCCAGCAGCCAATCCCCATCGACAGGGACCTACGAGCAGTACTTC.

V is TRBV20-1 and J is TRBJ2-1; maybe TRBD2 (6 bases). V gave up 3 bases and J gave up 12 bases, with 12 bases separating them. Germline V gives CDR1 DFQATT, CDR2 SNEGSKA (reference sequence). The CDR3 totals 11 residues. The CDR3 region has the DNA TGCAGTGCTAGGGGACTTTCCGGGCAGTTCTTC. It specifies CSARGLSGQFF.

V gene TRBV7-6 combines with J gene TRBJ1-1; 7 bases line up with TRBD1. Germline lookup yields CDR1 SGHVS and CDR2 FNYEAQ. The trim removed 3 bases at V and 0 bases at J, leaving 10 bases unmatched. The CDR3 consists of 17 residues. Here the CDR3 reads CASSLRQGRAMNTEAFF. The CDR3 nucleotides are TGTGCCAGCAGCTTGAGACAGGGAAGAGCGATGAACACTGAAGCTTTCTTT.

The chain couples TRBV25-1 to TRBJ1-1; D may be TRBD1 (5 bases). Germline CDR1 MGHDK, CDR2 SYGVNS. The CDR3 extends over 12 amino acids. V lost 6 bases and J 4 bases, leaving 9 bases between the germline ends. The CDR3 DNA is TGTGCCAGCAGCCCGGGGGGCACTGAAGCTTTCTTT. Its translation is CASSPGGTEAFF.

The chain recombines TRBV4-3 with TRBJ1-1; D unclear. CDR3 length: 14 amino acids. Germline values: CDR1 LGHNA, CDR2 YSLEER. V dropped 4 bases and J dropped 7 bases, with 16 bases sitting between them. CDR3 sequence reads: CASSRQVGEYEAFF. The CDR3 DNA is TGCGCCAGCAGCCGTCAAGTAGGAGAGTATGAAGCTTTCTTT.

With regard to this clone: The same CDR3 arises from other DNA sequences in this sample as well. The chain is built from TRBV4-3 and TRBJ2-1; D possibly corresponds to TRBD2 (6 bases). Germline loops: CDR1 LGHNA, CDR2 YSLEER. The CDR3 covers 15 residues. Trimming shortened V by 0 bases and J by 0 bases, and 6 bases separated the two germline ends. Here the CDR3 DNA reads TGCGCCAGCAGCCAAGATAGCGGCTCCTACAATGAGCAGTTCTTC. Translating it yields CASSQDSGSYNEQFF.

J is TRBJ2-1 and V is TRBV18; TRBD1 matches at 7 bases. Looked up from germline, CDR1 is KGHSH and CDR2 is LQKENI. The CDR3 consists of 14 residues. With V trimmed by 4 bases and J by 5 bases, 5 bases remained unmatched. The CDR3 reads CASSLRQGDNEQFF. The CDR3 nucleotides are TGTGCCAGCTCACTCAGACAGGGTGACAATGAGCAGTTCTTC. Filled out from reference TRBV18 and TRBJ2-1, the complete variable domain reads NAGVMQNPRHLVRRRGQEARLRCSPMKGHSHVYWYRQLPEEGLKFMVYLQKENIIDESGMPKERFSAEFPKEGPSILRIQQVVRGDSAAYFCASSLRQGDNEQFFGPGTRLTVL.

J is TRBJ2-7 and V is TRBV7-8; possible D gene TRBD1, 5 bases. The CDR3 loop spans 12 amino acids. Germline V lookup: CDR1 SGHVS, CDR2 FQNEAQ. CDR3 coding DNA: TGTGCGGTAGGACATAGATCCTACGAGCAGTACGTC. Translation: CAVGHRSYEQYV.

The J gene is TRBJ1-2, the V gene TRBV2; 8 bases are a match to TRBD1. CDR1 and CDR2 from the germline V gene are SNHLY and FYNNEI. This CDR3 has 14 amino acids. J gave up 0 bases and V 6 bases, and 3 bases lay outside the gene matches. In DNA form, the CDR3 reads TGTGCCAGCAGATTGACAGGGGCTAACTATGGCTACACCTTC. This encodes CASRLTGANYGYTF.

The gene calls are TRBV2 and TRBJ1-5; 7 bases are a match to TRBD1. The CDR3 consists of 15 residues. CDR1 and CDR2 (germline): SNHLY, FYNNEI. V lost 2 bases, J lost 5 bases, and 6 bases stayed unmatched. CDR3 nucleotide sequence: TGTGCCAGCAGTGAATTCAGGGGGGCGGATCAGCCCCAGCATTTT. As protein: CASSEFRGADQPQHF.

V usage is TRBV5-1 and J usage is TRBJ2-4; a weak D match, TRBD1 (5 bases). Germline values: CDR1 SGHRS, CDR2 YFSETQ. The CDR3 runs to 16 residues. V lost 3 bases and J lost 1, with 14 bases in between. The CDR3 DNA reads TGCGCCAGCAGCTCGCTAGGGGTGGGCGCCAAAAACATTCAGTACTTC. Translated: CASSSLGVGAKNIQYF. The full variable domain, rest sourced from reference TRBV5-1 and TRBJ2-4, is KAGVTQTPRYLIKTRGQQVTLSCSPISGHRSVSWYQQTPGQGLQFLFEYFSETQRNKGNFPGRFSGRQFSNSRSEMNVSTLELGDSALYLCASSSLGVGAKNIQYFGAGTRLSVL.

This chain uses TRBV7-6 with TRBJ1-2; TRBD1 matches at 10 bases. CDR1 is SGHVS, CDR2 FNYEAQ, per germline. The CDR3 covers 16 residues. V shed 5 bases, J shed 3 bases, and the junction held 9 bases outside the gene matches. The CDR3 loop is CASSARQGAKDYGYTF. The CDR3 coding sequence is TGTGCCAGCAGCGCCCGACAGGGGGCGAAGGACTATGGCTACACCTTC. Drawing the rest from reference TRBV7-6 and TRBJ1-2, the complete variable domain is GAGVSQSPRYKVTKRGQDVALRCDPISGHVSLYWYRQALGQGPEFLTYFNYEAQQDKSGLPNDRFSAERPEGSISTLTIQRTEQRDSAMYRCASSARQGAKDYGYTFGSGTRLTVV.

J is TRBJ2-2 and V is TRBV5-1, with 11 positions matching TRBD2. This CDR3 region has 17 residues. Per the germline V gene, CDR1 is SGHRS and CDR2 is YFSETQ. Trimming took 7 bases from V and 1 from J; bases not matched to a gene: 9. As DNA, the CDR3 is TGCGCCAGCTCAGCTTCCGGGACTAGCGGGAACACCGGGGAGCTGTTTTTT. Amino acids: CASSASGTSGNTGELFF.

V gene TRBV4-3 combines with J gene TRBJ2-7; 13 bases map to TRBD2. Germline CDR1 and CDR2: LGHNA and YSLEER. V lost 0 bases and J lost 2; bases outside the gene matches: 4. This CDR3 spans 17 amino acids. The CDR3 DNA sequence: TGCGCCAGCAGCCAAGATACTAGCGGGAGGGCCCCCTACGAGCAGTACTTC. Protein sequence: CASSQDTSGRAPYEQYF.

This chain joins TRBV4-2 and TRBJ1-2, with TRBD1 matching over 10 bases. V lost 3 bases and J lost 7; bases outside the gene matches: 5. The CDR3 sequence is 14 residues long. From germline, CDR1 is LGHNA and CDR2 YNFKEQ. The chain's CDR3 is CASSQGGQGGGYTF. The CDR3 region has the DNA TGTGCCAGCAGCCAGGGAGGACAGGGGGGTGGCTACACCTTC.